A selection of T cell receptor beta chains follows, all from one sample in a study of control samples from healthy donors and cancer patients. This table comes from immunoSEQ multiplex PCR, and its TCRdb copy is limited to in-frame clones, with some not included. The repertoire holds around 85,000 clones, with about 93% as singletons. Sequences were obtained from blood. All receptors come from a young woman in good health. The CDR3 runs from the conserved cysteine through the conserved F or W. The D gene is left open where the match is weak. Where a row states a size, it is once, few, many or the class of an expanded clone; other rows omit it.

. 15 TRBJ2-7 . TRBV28 TGTGCCAGCAGTTTATCCGGTACGGTGAGCTACGAGCAGTACTTC CASSLSGTVSYEQYF
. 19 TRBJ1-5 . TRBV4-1 TGCGCCAGCAGCCAAGTGGGTTGGGGAGGGCCAGCCCTTAATCAGCCCCAGCATTTT CASSQVGWGGPALNQPQHF
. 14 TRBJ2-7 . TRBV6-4 TGTGCCAGCAGTCCCGACGGGAGCACCCACGAGCAGTACTTC CASSPDGSTHEQYF
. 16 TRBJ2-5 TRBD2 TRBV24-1 TGTGCCACCAGTGATTTGAGGACTAGCGGTTCTGAGACCCAGTACTTC CATSDLRTSGSETQYF
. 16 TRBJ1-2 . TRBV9 TGTGCCAGCAGCGTAGGAGGGGCAGCCCCTAACTATGGCTACACCTTC CASSVGGAAPNYGYTF
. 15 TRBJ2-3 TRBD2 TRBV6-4 TGTGCCAGCAGTGGACTAGCGGGAACCACAGATACGCAGTATTTT CASSGLAGTTDTQYF
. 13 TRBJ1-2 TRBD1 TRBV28 TGTGCCAGCAGTGGCTACACAGGGGACGGCTACACCTTC CASSGYTGDGYTF
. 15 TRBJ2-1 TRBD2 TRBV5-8 TGTGCCAGCACCGCTAGCGGATCGCCTTACAATGAGCAGTTCTTC CASTASGSPYNEQFF
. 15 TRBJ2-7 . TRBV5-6 TGTGCCAGCAGCTGGGGGGACGCATACTCCTACGAGCAGTACTTC CASSWGDAYSYEQYF
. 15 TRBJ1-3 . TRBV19 TGTGCCAGTAGTACAGACAGTTCCTCTGGAAACACCATATATTTT CASSTDSSSGNTIYF
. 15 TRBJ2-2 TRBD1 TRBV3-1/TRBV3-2 TGTGCCACCAAACAGGCGACAGGGGGCGCCGGGGAGCTGTTTTTT CATKQATGGAGELFF
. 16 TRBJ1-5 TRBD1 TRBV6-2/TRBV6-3 TGTGCCAGCAGCCCGGGACAGGGGGCGCCACGACAGCCCCAGCATTTT CASSPGQGAPRQPQHF
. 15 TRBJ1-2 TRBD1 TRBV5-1 TGCGCCAGCAGCACCCGACAGGGGGCCTCCTATGGCTACACCTTC CASSTRQGASYGYTF
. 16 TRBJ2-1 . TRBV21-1 TGTGCCAGCAGCAAAGCGAAAGGGGGGTCCTACAATGAGCAGTTCTTC CASSKAKGGSYNEQFF
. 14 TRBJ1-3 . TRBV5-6 TGTGCCAGCAGCCGTGGTCCGTCTGGAAACACCATATATTTT CASSRGPSGNTIYF
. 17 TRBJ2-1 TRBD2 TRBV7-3 TGTGCCAGCAGCTCGGCTAGCGGTAGAGGTATTGTCGATGAGCAGTTCTTC CASSSASGRGIVDEQFF
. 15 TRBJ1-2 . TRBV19 TGTGCCAGTAGTATTCTCCCCGGGTCTAACTATGGCTACACCTTC CASSILPGSNYGYTF
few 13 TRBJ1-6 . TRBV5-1 TGCGCCAGCAGCGAGGACAGAAATACACCCCTCCACTTT CASSEDRNTPLHF
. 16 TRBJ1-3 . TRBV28 TGTGCCAGCAGAATAGCCGCCTCACACTCTGGAAACACCATATATTTT CASRIAASHSGNTIYF
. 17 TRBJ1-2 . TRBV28 TGTGCCAGCGAACCACCCAAGGCGTCGGGGGGGCATTTTGGCTACACCTTC CASEPPKASGGHFGYTF
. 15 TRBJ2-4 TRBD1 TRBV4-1 TGCGCCAGCAGCCAAGGACAGGGGGCCAAAAACATTCAGTACTTC CASSQGQGAKNIQYF
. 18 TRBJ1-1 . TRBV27 TGTGCCAGCAGTCCGGAGATTCAGGGACTTCGGGGGCTCACTGAAGCTTTCTTT CASSPEIQGLRGLTEAFF
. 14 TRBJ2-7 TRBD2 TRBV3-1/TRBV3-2 TGTGCCAGCAGCCAAGCGGGGGGGCCGAACGAGCAGTACTTC CASSQAGGPNEQYF
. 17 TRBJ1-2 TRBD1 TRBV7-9 TGTGCCAGCAGTCAAATTGTAATCGGACAGGGGAGCTATGGCTACACCTTC CASSQIVIGQGSYGYTF
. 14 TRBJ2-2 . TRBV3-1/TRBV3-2 TGTGCCAGCAGCCATTACCATCGGCTCGGGGAGCTGTTTTTT CASSHYHRLGELFF
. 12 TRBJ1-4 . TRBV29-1 TGCAGCGGAAGAACAGGAGCGGAAAAACTGTTTTTT CSGRTGAEKLFF
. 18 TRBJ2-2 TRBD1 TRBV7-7 TGTGCTAGCAGCTTGTTTGTACCGGGACAGTCGAACACCGGGGAGCTGTTTTTT CASSLFVPGQSNTGELFF
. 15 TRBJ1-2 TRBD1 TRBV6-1 TGTGCCAGCAGTGGCCCGGGACAGGGTGTCTATGGCTACACCTTC CASSGPGQGVYGYTF
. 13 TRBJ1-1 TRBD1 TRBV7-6 TGTGCCAGCAGGGGACAGATGAACACTGAAGCTTTCTTT CASRGQMNTEAFF
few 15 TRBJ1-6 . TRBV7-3 TGTGCCAGCAGCTCCGCGACAGGCTTTAATTCACCCCTCCACTTT CASSSATGFNSPLHF
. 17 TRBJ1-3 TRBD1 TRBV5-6 TGTGCCAGCAGCTTGGCCCGGGACAGCCTGTTTGGAAACACCATATATTTT CASSLARDSLFGNTIYF
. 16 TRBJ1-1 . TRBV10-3 TGTGCCATCAGTGAGTCGTCTGGCCTCATGAACACTGAAGCTTTCTTT CAISESSGLMNTEAFF
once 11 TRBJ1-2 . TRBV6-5 TGTGCCAGCAGCGGAGGTGGGGGCTACACCTTC CASSGGGGYTF
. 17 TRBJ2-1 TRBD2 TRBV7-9 TGTGCCAGCAGCCCAGGACTAGCGGGAGGTTCCTACAATGAGCAGTTCTTC CASSPGLAGGSYNEQFF
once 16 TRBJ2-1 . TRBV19 TGTGCCAGTAGTGATGTCAAGGGGGGAACCTACAATGAGCAGTTCTTC CASSDVKGGTYNEQFF
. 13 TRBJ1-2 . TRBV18 TGTGCCAGCTCACCGTCGGGGGGTTCTGGCTACACCTTC CASSPSGGSGYTF